This T cell receptor beta chain was obtained from a study of response to subunit inactivated influenza vaccine. Study outcomes and limitations: With each seasonal influenza vaccination, the authors suggested, few new T cells are recruited.

Of note for this clonotype: Its antigen is still unknown.

TCRdb passed the RT-PCR reads through MiXCR, listing each CDR3 protein once. The table includes some 500,000 distinct CDR3 sequences, 15% to 20% detected once. Germline trimming cut 4 bases from V and 6 bases from J; bases unmatched to any gene: 9. The CDR3 sequence is 14 residues long. The germline CDR1 and CDR2 sequences are SGDLS and YYNGEE. Sample: CD4+ T cells sorted from PBMCs, taken 23 to 25 months after vaccination. This chain connects TRBV9 to TRBJ1-2; 7 bases are shared with TRBD1. The sequence was obtained from a man aged 50-75 years who received an inactivated influenza vaccine. The CDR3 sequence is CASSRDRDVHGYTF. Here the CDR3 DNA reads TGTGCCAGCAGCCGCGACAGGGATGTTCATGGCTACACCTTC.